These T cell receptor beta chains were read from a single sample in a study of blood T cell repertoires in COVID-19. Using immunoSEQ multiplex PCR, the repertoire was profiled, and TCRdb retains in-frame clones only, with some absent. The table has roughly 250,000 clones, approximately 91% seen once; the top ten hold 2.1%. Source material: peripheral blood. These receptors all stem from a woman aged 40 to 50 who had recovered from COVID-19. The CDR3 runs from the conserved cysteine through the conserved F or W. The order of the fields is J gene, V gene, D gene, clone size, CDR3 protein, CDR3 DNA. A D gene is named only where the DNA matches it firmly. A clone size is listed for some rows: how often the clone was seen (once, few, many), or a class if it is expanded.

J gene: TRBJ1-4
V gene: TRBV19
D gene: -
clone size: once
CDR3 protein: CASSSSGVVWGTNEKLFF
CDR3 DNA: TGTGCCAGTAGTAGTTCAGGGGTCGTTTGGGGAACTAATGAAAAACTGTTTTTT

J gene: TRBJ2-5
V gene: TRBV18
D gene: -
clone size: -
CDR3 protein: CASSPGLGQETQYF
CDR3 DNA: TGTGCCAGCTCACCGGGACTCGGACAAGAGACCCAGTACTTC

J gene: TRBJ1-5
V gene: TRBV27
D gene: -
clone size: -
CDR3 protein: CASSLRSAERPQHF
CDR3 DNA: TGTGCCAGCAGTTTACGGTCGGCGGAGCGGCCCCAGCATTTT

J gene: TRBJ2-7
V gene: TRBV19
D gene: -
clone size: -
CDR3 protein: CASSRQQAYEQYF
CDR3 DNA: TGTGCCAGTAGCCGACAGCAGGCCTACGAGCAGTACTTC

J gene: TRBJ1-2
V gene: TRBV28
D gene: -
clone size: once
CDR3 protein: CASRQGLGGYTF
CDR3 DNA: TGTGCCAGCAGGCAGGGGTTGGGTGGCTACACCTTC

J gene: TRBJ2-5
V gene: TRBV7-2
D gene: TRBD2
clone size: -
CDR3 protein: CASSFGGNQETQYF
CDR3 DNA: TGTGCCAGCAGCTTCGGGGGGAACCAAGAGACCCAGTACTTC

J gene: TRBJ2-1
V gene: TRBV4-1
D gene: TRBD1
clone size: -
CDR3 protein: CASSHFTGGEQFF
CDR3 DNA: TGCGCCAGCAGCCACTTTACAGGGGGTGAGCAGTTCTTC

J gene: TRBJ2-3
V gene: TRBV4-2
D gene: TRBD2
clone size: -
CDR3 protein: CASSLLAGTSTDTQYF
CDR3 DNA: TGTGCCAGCAGCCTACTAGCGGGCACTAGCACAGATACGCAGTATTTT

J gene: TRBJ2-1
V gene: TRBV2
D gene: -
clone size: -
CDR3 protein: CASSVSVGGLSYNEQFF
CDR3 DNA: TGTGCCAGCAGTGTTTCGGTCGGAGGGCTCTCCTACAATGAGCAGTTCTTC

J gene: TRBJ1-5
V gene: TRBV28
D gene: -
clone size: -
CDR3 protein: CASITTRGNQPQHF
CDR3 DNA: TGTGCCAGCATTACCACGCGGGGGAATCAGCCCCAGCATTTT

J gene: TRBJ1-2
V gene: TRBV27
D gene: -
clone size: -
CDR3 protein: CASSGGAIPYGYTF
CDR3 DNA: TGTGCCAGCAGTGGGGGGGCTATCCCCTATGGCTACACCTTC

J gene: TRBJ1-3
V gene: TRBV19
D gene: -
clone size: -
CDR3 protein: CASSIDRSHSRDTIYF
CDR3 DNA: TGTGCCAGTAGTATCGACAGGAGTCATTCACGGGACACCATATATTTT

J gene: TRBJ1-4
V gene: TRBV2
D gene: -
clone size: -
CDR3 protein: CASSYDNAGEQFNEKLFF
CDR3 DNA: TGTGCCAGCAGTTACGATAATGCGGGGGAACAGTTTAATGAAAAACTGTTTTTT

J gene: TRBJ2-2
V gene: TRBV18
D gene: -
clone size: once
CDR3 protein: CASSPPGRSTGELFF
CDR3 DNA: TGTGCCAGCTCACCACCGGGGCGGTCCACCGGGGAGCTGTTTTTT

J gene: TRBJ1-5
V gene: TRBV6-5
D gene: -
clone size: -
CDR3 protein: CASSYSHGNQPQHF
CDR3 DNA: TGTGCCAGCAGTTACTCGCACGGTAATCAGCCCCAGCATTTT

J gene: TRBJ1-3
V gene: TRBV9
D gene: -
clone size: -
CDR3 protein: CASSDGGNTIYF
CDR3 DNA: TGTGCCAGCAGCGACGGGGGAAACACCATATATTTT

J gene: TRBJ1-2
V gene: TRBV12-3/TRBV12-4
D gene: TRBD1
clone size: -
CDR3 protein: CASWAGTGYGYTF
CDR3 DNA: TGTGCCAGTTGGGCCGGGACAGGCTATGGCTACACCTTC

J gene: TRBJ2-1
V gene: TRBV19
D gene: -
clone size: -
CDR3 protein: CASSATSSYNEQFF
CDR3 DNA: TGTGCCAGTAGTGCCACTAGCTCCTACAATGAGCAGTTCTTC

J gene: TRBJ2-1
V gene: TRBV28
D gene: -
clone size: -
CDR3 protein: CASMLAADYNEQFF
CDR3 DNA: TGTGCCAGCATGTTAGCAGCGGATTACAATGAGCAGTTCTTC

J gene: TRBJ2-3
V gene: TRBV5-4
D gene: TRBD2
clone size: -
CDR3 protein: CASSPSGRLADTQYF
CDR3 DNA: TGTGCCAGCAGCCCGAGCGGGAGGTTAGCAGATACGCAGTATTTT

J gene: TRBJ2-2
V gene: TRBV9
D gene: TRBD1
clone size: -
CDR3 protein: CASSVGGQGTGELFF
CDR3 DNA: TGTGCCAGCAGCGTAGGGGGACAGGGAACCGGGGAGCTGTTTTTT

J gene: TRBJ2-7
V gene: TRBV12-3/TRBV12-4
D gene: TRBD2
clone size: -
CDR3 protein: CASSPTSGYEQYF
CDR3 DNA: TGTGCCAGCAGCCCTACTAGCGGCTACGAGCAGTACTTC

J gene: TRBJ2-1
V gene: TRBV9
D gene: -
clone size: -
CDR3 protein: CASSVARTGRDEQFF
CDR3 DNA: TGTGCCAGCAGCGTAGCCCGGACAGGGAGGGATGAGCAGTTCTTC

J gene: TRBJ2-7
V gene: TRBV5-1
D gene: -
clone size: -
CDR3 protein: CASRSLSGEGEQYF
CDR3 DNA: TGCGCCAGCAGGTCCCTTTCAGGGGAGGGCGAGCAGTACTTC

J gene: TRBJ1-1
V gene: TRBV24-1
D gene: -
clone size: -
CDR3 protein: CATSAQGIIAFF
CDR3 DNA: TGTGCCACCAGTGCCCAGGGGATAATAGCTTTCTTT

J gene: TRBJ2-2
V gene: TRBV7-2
D gene: TRBD1
clone size: few
CDR3 protein: CASSSRTGIRTGELFF
CDR3 DNA: TGTGCCAGCAGCTCGAGGACAGGGATAAGGACCGGGGAGCTGTTTTTT

J gene: TRBJ1-2
V gene: TRBV19
D gene: TRBD1
clone size: -
CDR3 protein: CASRLDRGRYYGYTF
CDR3 DNA: TGTGCCAGTAGGCTAGACAGGGGGCGATACTATGGCTACACCTTC

J gene: TRBJ2-3
V gene: TRBV6-5
D gene: -
clone size: -
CDR3 protein: CASEDHRGTDTQYF
CDR3 DNA: TGTGCCAGCGAGGACCACAGGGGCACAGATACGCAGTATTTT

J gene: TRBJ2-3
V gene: TRBV30
D gene: TRBD2
clone size: -
CDR3 protein: CAWSVPLAGVPDTQYF
CDR3 DNA: TGTGCCTGGAGTGTACCCCTAGCGGGAGTACCAGATACGCAGTATTTT

J gene: TRBJ1-5
V gene: TRBV27
D gene: -
clone size: -
CDR3 protein: CASSTLYSNQPQHF
CDR3 DNA: TGTGCCAGCAGTACTCTTTATAGCAATCAGCCCCAGCATTTT

J gene: TRBJ2-3
V gene: TRBV30
D gene: TRBD1
clone size: -
CDR3 protein: CAWSVWQGATDTQYF
CDR3 DNA: TGTGCCTGGAGTGTATGGCAGGGGGCAACAGATACGCAGTATTTT

J gene: TRBJ2-7
V gene: TRBV30
D gene: -
clone size: -
CDR3 protein: CAWSSQGPYDEQYF
CDR3 DNA: TGTGCCTGGAGTTCACAGGGCCCCTACGACGAGCAGTACTTC

J gene: TRBJ2-7
V gene: TRBV3-1/TRBV3-2
D gene: -
clone size: -
CDR3 protein: CASSQAGVSYEQYF
CDR3 DNA: TGTGCCAGCAGCCAAGCGGGGGTCTCCTACGAGCAGTACTTC

J gene: TRBJ1-5
V gene: TRBV19
D gene: TRBD1
clone size: -
CDR3 protein: CASSPSLDRGNQPQHF
CDR3 DNA: TGTGCCAGTAGTCCCTCCTTGGACAGGGGTAATCAGCCCCAGCATTTT

J gene: TRBJ2-7
V gene: TRBV3-1/TRBV3-2
D gene: TRBD1
clone size: -
CDR3 protein: CASSPIKTGTGARAYEQYF
CDR3 DNA: TGTGCCAGCAGCCCAATCAAAACCGGGACAGGGGCTCGGGCTTACGAGCAGTACTTC

J gene: TRBJ2-1
V gene: TRBV28
D gene: TRBD2
clone size: -
CDR3 protein: CASSPAGGNEQFF
CDR3 DNA: TGTGCCAGCAGTCCAGCGGGGGGGAATGAGCAGTTCTTC

J gene: TRBJ1-5
V gene: TRBV30
D gene: -
clone size: -
CDR3 protein: CAWSLEVDQPQHF
CDR3 DNA: TGTGCCTGGAGTTTAGAAGTGGATCAGCCCCAGCATTTT